The next 11 T cell receptor beta chains were all read from a single sample in a study of cytotoxic CD8 clonotypes in ibrutinib-treated CLL. The repertoire was sequenced with immunoSEQ multiplex PCR; TCRdb's copy has only in-frame clones and lacks some. The sample yields roughly 54,000 clones, about 50% seen once. The starting material was PBMCs, obtained after 24 months of ibrutinib treatment. All receptors derive from a human donor with chronic lymphocytic leukemia.

The chain recombines TRBV5-1 with TRBJ1-3, with D uncertain. This CDR3 comprises 15 residues. V was trimmed by 4 bases and J by 3 bases, leaving 14 bases between them. Per the germline V gene, CDR1 is SGHRS and CDR2 is YFSETQ. This CDR3 is CASSPGPQRGNTIYF. CDR3 DNA: TGCGCCAGCAGCCCAGGACCACAACGTGGAAACACCATATATTTT.

This clone turned up a few times. The J gene is TRBJ2-7, the V gene TRBV7-9; D is unresolved. The CDR3 is 14 residues long. Germline assignment: CDR1 SEHNR and CDR2 FQNEAQ (reference sequence). V was pared by 3 bases and J by 0 bases, with 9 bases between. The CDR3 bases are TGTGCCAGCAGCTTCATTTCCCTCTCCTACGAGCAGTACTTC. Translated: CASSFISLSYEQYF.

This clone was recorded only once. Written as DNA, the CDR3 is TGTGCCAGCAGTTTAGCGGGGGGTTCACCCCTCCACTTT. This sequence encodes CASSLAGGSPLHF. This rearrangement joins TRBV27 to TRBJ1-6; D perhaps matches TRBD1 (5 bases). The CDR3 runs to 13 residues. Germline values: CDR1 MNHEY, CDR2 SMNVEV (reference sequence). V was cut by 2 bases and J by 9 bases, with 8 bases left in between.

The chain combines TRBV2 with TRBJ1-2; D gene uncertain. Trimming took off 7 bases at V and 4 bases at J, with 7 bases between the two ends. Germline loops: CDR1 SNHLY, CDR2 FYNNEI. The CDR3 extends over 11 amino acids. The CDR3 here is CASTEIYGYTF. CDR3 DNA sequence: TGTGCCAGCACCGAAATCTATGGCTACACCTTC.

This clone was found a few times. The genes are TRBV7-9 and TRBJ1-2; D is uncertain. The V end was cut by 1 base, the J end by 8 bases, with 5 bases between. Germline CDR1 SEHNR, CDR2 FQNEAQ (reference sequence). There are 11 residues in the CDR3. The CDR3 here is CASSLVEGYTF. CDR3 coding DNA: TGTGCCAGCAGCTTAGTCGAGGGCTACACCTTC. Using reference TRBV7-9 and TRBJ1-2 for the parts outside the CDR3, the full variable domain is DTGVSQNPRHKITKRGQNVTFRCDPISEHNRLYWYRQTLGQGPEFLTYFQNEAQLEKSRLLSDRFSAERPKGSFSTLEIQRTEQGDSAMYLCASSLVEGYTFGSGTRLTVV.

CDR3 in DNA: TGCGCCAGCAGGGGACAGGGTGATCAGCCCCAGCATTTT. Its translation is CASRGQGDQPQHF. V and J are TRBV10-2 and TRBJ1-5; 9 nucleotides agree with TRBD1. J lost 5 bases, V lost 6 bases, and 2 bases had no gene match. Looked up from germline, CDR1 is WSHSY and CDR2 is SAAADI. The CDR3 is 13 amino acids.

With respect to this clone: The junction shows a germline mismatch at one end, possibly a read error. The chain uses TRBV4-2 and TRBJ1-4, with D hard to call. CDR3 length: 14 amino acids. Germline V gives CDR1 LGHNA, CDR2 YNFKEQ. Here the CDR3 reads CASRQVATNEKLFF. The CDR3, as DNA: TGTGCCAGCAGGCAAGTCGCAACTAATGAAAAACTGTTTTTT.

The chain is built from TRBV13 and TRBJ1-3; D perhaps matches TRBD1 (5 bases). With 0 bases removed from V and 11 bases from J, the gap between germline ends came to 11 bases. This CDR3 region has 13 residues. Germline loops: CDR1 PRHDT, CDR2 FYEKMQ (reference sequence). CDR3 sequence reads: CASSLGVDTAIYF. CDR3 nucleotides: TGTGCCAGCAGCTTAGGGGTGGACACCGCCATATATTTT. Filled out from reference TRBV13 and TRBJ1-3, the complete variable domain reads AAGVIQSPRHLIKEKRETATLKCYPIPRHDTVYWYQQGPGQDPQFLISFYEKMQSDKGSIPDRFSAQQFSDYHSELNMSSLELGDSALYFCASSLGVDTAIYFGEGSWLTVV.

This clone was counted only a few times. Other nucleotide sequences from this sample produce the same CDR3. This chain connects TRBV11-3 to TRBJ2-2; D perhaps matches TRBD1 (6 bases). The CDR3 runs 15 residues. The germline V gene has CDR1 SGHNT and CDR2 YENEEA. V dropped 6 bases and J dropped 2 bases, with 13 bases sitting between them. The CDR3 sequence: CASSPRGSNTGELFF. For the CDR3, the DNA is TGTGCCAGCAGTCCCAGGGGATCTAACACCGGGGAGCTGTTTTTT. Looking up the rest from reference TRBV11-3 and TRBJ2-2 gives the full variable domain: EAGVVQSPRYKIIEKKQPVAFWCNPISGHNTLYWYLQNLGQGPELLIRYENEEAVDDSQLPKDRFSAERLKGVDSTLKIQPAELGDSAVYLCASSPRGSNTGELFFGEGSRLTVL.

The CDR3 reads CASSWTGPGGEQYF. The CDR3 nucleotides are TGCGCCAGCAGCTGGACAGGACCGGGGGGCGAGCAGTACTTC. The chain combines TRBV5-1 with TRBJ2-7; D possibly matches TRBD1 or TRBD2 (7 bases each). The CDR3 runs to 14 residues. The ends were cut back, 3 bases at V and 6 bases at J, with 16 bases in the middle. Germline V gene sequence: CDR1 SGHRS, CDR2 YFSETQ. Supplemented by reference TRBV5-1 and TRBJ2-7, the full variable domain reads KAGVTQTPRYLIKTRGQQVTLSCSPISGHRSVSWYQQTPGQGLQFLFEYFSETQRNKGNFPGRFSGRQFSNSRSEMNVSTLELGDSALYLCASSWTGPGGEQYFGPGTRLTVT.

The chain joins TRBV11-2 to TRBJ2-7; 8 bases fit TRBD1. Germline CDR1 SGHAT, CDR2 FQNNGV. This CDR3 has 13 residues. With 5 bases clipped from V and 2 bases from J, the junction kept 2 bases outside the gene matches. The CDR3 spells CASSRDRTYEQYF. CDR3 DNA: TGTGCCAGCAGCCGGGACAGGACCTACGAGCAGTACTTC.